This T cell receptor (beta chain) was sequenced for a study of T cells in Graves' hyperthyroidism and ophthalmopathy (dated by TCRdb to the late 2010s). The study in broad terms: Peripheral blood was collected at initial diagnosis, before any treatment. To identify distinguishing TCR V-J signatures, a discovery cohort of about 100 patients was used, comprising 43 with Graves' ophthalmopathy and around 57 with stable Graves' hyperthyroidism. Whether ophthalmopathy could be predicted prospectively was tested in an independent validation cohort made up of about 18 hyperthyroidism patients plus 17 patients who later progressed to ophthalmopathy. The roughly 99 discovery patients were divided at random into training and test sets in a 7:3 ratio. The study also compared thyroid tissue and blood T-cell repertoires from five or six Graves' hyperthyroidism patients. After blood sampling, hyperthyroidism patients were treated with methimazole at a starting dose of 30 mg daily, and ophthalmopathy patients were treated with high-dose intravenous methylprednisolone. The paper reports TCR Vbeta CDR3 sequencing of 130 to 150 peripheral blood samples: 43 ophthalmopathy, under 80 hyperthyroidism and approximately 17 progressor patients.

Amplification of TCR beta CDR3 regions was carried out from RNA transcripts. A first-round RT-PCR of the TCR CDR3 used the HTBI primer set with the Qiagen OneStep RT-PCR kit. The libraries were constructed in a second round of multiplex PCR and then size-selected and purified. Paired-end sequencing of the libraries was performed with 100 bp reads on an Illumina HiSeq2000. For the original study's pipeline: Raw data were processed with SOAPnuke, discarding reads with adapters, uncalled bases, mean Phred below 15, or no exact constant-primer or identifier match. COPE v1.2.5 was used to merge high-quality paired reads, and clonotypes were defined as unique nucleotide sequences. MiTCR v1.1 was used to align the clonotypes against IMGT TRBV, TRBD and TRBJ reference segments. The analysis included only V-J combinations with a frequency above 0.0001, which together covered 99% to 99.2% of the repertoires. A TCS score was defined as the ratio between F50 (clonal expansion) and ExV (chaos), using BLOSUM62-based TCRdist between CDR3 peptides within each V-J. Welch's t-statistics and random forest reduced roughly 540 V-J features to 13, which were used in a naive Bayes classifier (R e1071). In TCRdb, the public reads were trimmed at Q25 with fastp and aligned with MiXCR, with productive beta chains retained. Each record represents a unique CDR3 protein, reported with the most common genes and DNA among its rows. Here the V and J calls rest on TCRdb's processing, not on the authors' analysis. Across this sample there are about 400,000 distinct CDR3 sequences, with 25% seen only once. Around four fifths of the sample rests with the top ten.

Beyond this particular receptor, the publication reports: No statistical method was used to fix the sample size in advance, and group allocation was not hidden from the investigators. A model built on a 13 V-J signature distinguished ophthalmopathy from stable hyperthyroidism, reaching roughly 88% sensitivity and around 81% specificity in cross-validation and 80%/75% in testing. In validation, progression to ophthalmopathy was predicted by the model with around 70% sensitivity and roughly 72% specificity, a median of around 5.9 months before onset. Most expanded thyroid clonotypes (frequency above 0.001) were also detected in blood, a finding suggesting that blood repertoires may reflect thyroid immune responses.

Stable Graves' hyperthyroidism was defined as no progression to ophthalmopathy during 18 months of follow-up. Hyperthyroidism patients were newly diagnosed, had a disease duration of under 2 months, and were aged 18 to 65 years. Exclusion was applied to patients with uncontrolled infections, other autoimmune diseases, pregnancy or lactation. Clinical symptoms, serum thyroxine and TRAb, thyroid ultrasound, and orbital computed tomography formed the basis for the diagnoses. PBMCs were isolated from 8 to 10 ml of fresh peripheral blood by Ficoll-Paque density gradient centrifugation. Total RNA was extracted with Trizol reagent, and quality was checked on an Agilent 2100 Bioanalyzer. Only a few counts were recorded for this clonotype. Its antigen has not been determined. There are no base qualities to consult, and no much larger clone falls within one base. Reading the germline V gene gives CDR1 SQVTM and CDR2 ANQGSEA. V trim: 6 bases; J trim: 3 bases; unmatched bases: 5. The cysteine opens and the phenylalanine closes a CDR3 of 12 amino acids. This entry keeps only the CDR3 DNA: 36 bases, framed from base 1.

The material sequenced was blood. The clonotype comes from a man aged 50 or older with Graves' hyperthyroidism. The V and J genes are TRBV29-1 and TRBJ2-7, with 7 middle bases fitting TRBD1. The sequenced DNA: TGCAGCGTACAGCAGGGGGTCTACGAGCAGTACTTC. Protein translation: CSVQQGVYEQYF.